A selection of T cell receptor beta chains follows, all from one sample in a study of cytomegalovirus exposure and HLA in healthy donors. TCRdb keeps only in-frame clones here, not all; method: immunoSEQ multiplex PCR. The table shows 150,000 to 200,000 clones, with about 90% occurring only once. Sequenced material: PBMCs. All receptors come from a girl in the first two years of life in good health and CMV-seronegative. CDR3s include the opening cysteine and the closing phenylalanine or tryptophan. Each record gives: clone size, D gene, V gene, J gene, CDR3 DNA, CDR3 protein. A D gene is named only where the DNA matches it firmly. Size tells how often a clone was seen (once, few, many) or the class of an expanded clone, and some rows leave it out.

clone size: -
D gene: -
V gene: TRBV14
J gene: TRBJ2-1
CDR3 DNA: TGTGCCAGCAGCCAAGAGAGAGGTCCCTACAATGAGCAGTTCTTC
CDR3 protein: CASSQERGPYNEQFF

clone size: once
D gene: -
V gene: TRBV11-2
J gene: TRBJ1-2
CDR3 DNA: TGTGCCAGCAGCTTAGAGGACAGTCTCTATGGCTACACCTTC
CDR3 protein: CASSLEDSLYGYTF

clone size: -
D gene: TRBD2
V gene: TRBV7-9
J gene: TRBJ2-7
CDR3 DNA: TGTTCCAGCAGCGACGGGACTAGCGGAGTCTTC
CDR3 protein: CSSSDGTSGVF

clone size: -
D gene: -
V gene: TRBV6-1
J gene: TRBJ1-5
CDR3 DNA: TGTGCCAGCAGTGTTGACAGACCCGATCAGCCCCAGCATTTT
CDR3 protein: CASSVDRPDQPQHF

clone size: -
D gene: TRBD1
V gene: TRBV6-4
J gene: TRBJ1-5
CDR3 DNA: TGTGCCAGCCGACAGGGTAGGGACGGAAATCAGCCCCAGCATTTT
CDR3 protein: CASRQGRDGNQPQHF

clone size: -
D gene: TRBD2
V gene: TRBV9
J gene: TRBJ2-5
CDR3 DNA: TGTGCCAGCAGCGTGATAGCGGGGAATAAGGAGACCCAGTACTTC
CDR3 protein: CASSVIAGNKETQYF

clone size: -
D gene: TRBD1
V gene: TRBV10-1
J gene: TRBJ2-5
CDR3 DNA: TGCGCCAGCAGCACCGGACAGGGGTCGGGGGAGACCCAGTACTTC
CDR3 protein: CASSTGQGSGETQYF

clone size: -
D gene: TRBD2
V gene: TRBV7-3
J gene: TRBJ2-1
CDR3 DNA: TGTGCCAGCAGCCTTGGGACTAGCGCTAACAATGAGCAGTTCTTC
CDR3 protein: CASSLGTSANNEQFF

clone size: -
D gene: -
V gene: TRBV9
J gene: TRBJ2-7
CDR3 DNA: TGTGCCAGCAGCGTAGGGTCGGGACACCCTGAGAGCTCCTACGAGCAGTACTTC
CDR3 protein: CASSVGSGHPESSYEQYF

clone size: once
D gene: TRBD1
V gene: TRBV10-3
J gene: TRBJ2-5
CDR3 DNA: TGTGCCGCACAGGGGTACCAAGAGACCCAGTACTTC
CDR3 protein: CAAQGYQETQYF

clone size: -
D gene: -
V gene: TRBV7-6
J gene: TRBJ2-4
CDR3 DNA: TGTGCCAGCAGCCCAGAGGAGTGGGGCGGTGAAAACATTCAGTACTTC
CDR3 protein: CASSPEEWGGENIQYF

clone size: few
D gene: -
V gene: TRBV9
J gene: TRBJ1-3
CDR3 DNA: TGTGCCAGCAGCGCAGCACAGTTTCCCGGAAACACCATATATTTT
CDR3 protein: CASSAAQFPGNTIYF

clone size: -
D gene: -
V gene: TRBV4-1
J gene: TRBJ2-1
CDR3 DNA: TGCGCCAGCAGCGGCCCCAATAGCGGCATTGAGCAGTTCTTC
CDR3 protein: CASSGPNSGIEQFF

clone size: -
D gene: -
V gene: TRBV6-5
J gene: TRBJ2-1
CDR3 DNA: TGTGCCAGCAGTTACGGAACAGGGTACTACAATGAGCAGTTCTTC
CDR3 protein: CASSYGTGYYNEQFF

clone size: -
D gene: -
V gene: TRBV19
J gene: TRBJ1-1
CDR3 DNA: TGTGCCAGACAGCTGGTCTGGGAAGCTTTCTTT
CDR3 protein: CARQLVWEAFF

clone size: -
D gene: -
V gene: TRBV5-6
J gene: TRBJ1-4
CDR3 DNA: TGTGCCAGCAGCTTCTATCCTAATCGGGAAAAACTGTTTTTT
CDR3 protein: CASSFYPNREKLFF

clone size: -
D gene: TRBD1
V gene: TRBV6-5
J gene: TRBJ1-2
CDR3 DNA: TGTGCCAGCAGTTACTACAAGGACAGGGTGAACTATGGCTACACCTTC
CDR3 protein: CASSYYKDRVNYGYTF

clone size: -
D gene: TRBD2
V gene: TRBV2
J gene: TRBJ2-2
CDR3 DNA: TGTGCCAGCAGTGAACTGGCGGGGGGGCATACCGGGGAGCTGTTTTTT
CDR3 protein: CASSELAGGHTGELFF

clone size: -
D gene: TRBD1
V gene: TRBV19
J gene: TRBJ2-2
CDR3 DNA: TGTGCCAGTAGTCTCGAGGACAGGACCGGCTCCGGGGAGCTGTTTTTT
CDR3 protein: CASSLEDRTGSGELFF

clone size: -
D gene: TRBD2
V gene: TRBV11-2
J gene: TRBJ2-2
CDR3 DNA: TGTGCCAGTAGCTTATCGTTTCTAGCGGGGGGGATCACCGGGGAGCTGTTTTTT
CDR3 protein: CASSLSFLAGGITGELFF

clone size: -
D gene: TRBD2
V gene: TRBV27
J gene: TRBJ2-7
CDR3 DNA: TGTGCCAGCAGTTGGCGGGGAGGGGCCTACGAGCAGTACTTC
CDR3 protein: CASSWRGGAYEQYF

clone size: -
D gene: TRBD1
V gene: TRBV4-1
J gene: TRBJ1-1
CDR3 DNA: TGCGCCAGCAGCCAAAAGAGGGGAGGGGGACAGGTGAACACTGAAGCTTTCTTT
CDR3 protein: CASSQKRGGGQVNTEAFF

clone size: -
D gene: -
V gene: TRBV15
J gene: TRBJ2-4
CDR3 DNA: TGTGCCACCAGCAGAGATTGGACAGTTGAAAACATTCAGTACTTC
CDR3 protein: CATSRDWTVENIQYF

clone size: -
D gene: -
V gene: TRBV21-1
J gene: TRBJ2-1
CDR3 DNA: TGTGCCCGCCCCGACAAACTAGAGAACAATGAGCAGTTCTTC
CDR3 protein: CARPDKLENNEQFF

clone size: few
D gene: -
V gene: TRBV18
J gene: TRBJ1-4
CDR3 DNA: TGTGCCAGCTCACCACGAGGGTCAACTAATGAAAAACTGTTTTTT
CDR3 protein: CASSPRGSTNEKLFF

clone size: -
D gene: TRBD1
V gene: TRBV19
J gene: TRBJ2-5
CDR3 DNA: TGTGCCAGTAGTATAGGGGGACAGTCTCAAGAGACCCAGTACTTC
CDR3 protein: CASSIGGQSQETQYF

clone size: -
D gene: -
V gene: TRBV27
J gene: TRBJ1-5
CDR3 DNA: TGTGCCAGCAGTTGGACGGGGAGCAATCAGCCCCAGCATTTT
CDR3 protein: CASSWTGSNQPQHF

clone size: once
D gene: TRBD2
V gene: TRBV29-1
J gene: TRBJ2-2
CDR3 DNA: TGCAGCGTTTTCGGGGGGGCCGGGTACGGGGAGCTGTTTTTT
CDR3 protein: CSVFGGAGYGELFF

clone size: -
D gene: -
V gene: TRBV2
J gene: TRBJ2-5
CDR3 DNA: TGTGCCAGCAGTGAAGCGAAAGTAGCAAAGTACTTC
CDR3 protein: CASSEAKVAKYF

clone size: once
D gene: -
V gene: TRBV21-1
J gene: TRBJ1-1
CDR3 DNA: TGTGCCAGCAGCGACGGGTCGGGGCGCCGGAGGGACAGGATGAACACTGAAGCTTTCTTT
CDR3 protein: CASSDGSGRRRDRMNTEAFF

clone size: -
D gene: -
V gene: TRBV2
J gene: TRBJ2-5
CDR3 DNA: TGTGCCAGCATCGCGGCGCAAGAGACCCAGTACTTC
CDR3 protein: CASIAAQETQYF

clone size: -
D gene: -
V gene: TRBV9
J gene: TRBJ2-1
CDR3 DNA: TGTGCCAGCAGCGTAGCGGGAACCTACAATGAGCAGTTCTTC
CDR3 protein: CASSVAGTYNEQFF

clone size: -
D gene: TRBD2
V gene: TRBV7-3
J gene: TRBJ2-3
CDR3 DNA: TGTGCCAGCAGCCCCTATCGACTAGCGGGACTGACAGATACGCAGTATTTT
CDR3 protein: CASSPYRLAGLTDTQYF

clone size: -
D gene: -
V gene: TRBV30
J gene: TRBJ2-3
CDR3 DNA: TGTGCCTGGAGTGTACTCGGGGAGGGCACAGATACGCAGTATTTT
CDR3 protein: CAWSVLGEGTDTQYF